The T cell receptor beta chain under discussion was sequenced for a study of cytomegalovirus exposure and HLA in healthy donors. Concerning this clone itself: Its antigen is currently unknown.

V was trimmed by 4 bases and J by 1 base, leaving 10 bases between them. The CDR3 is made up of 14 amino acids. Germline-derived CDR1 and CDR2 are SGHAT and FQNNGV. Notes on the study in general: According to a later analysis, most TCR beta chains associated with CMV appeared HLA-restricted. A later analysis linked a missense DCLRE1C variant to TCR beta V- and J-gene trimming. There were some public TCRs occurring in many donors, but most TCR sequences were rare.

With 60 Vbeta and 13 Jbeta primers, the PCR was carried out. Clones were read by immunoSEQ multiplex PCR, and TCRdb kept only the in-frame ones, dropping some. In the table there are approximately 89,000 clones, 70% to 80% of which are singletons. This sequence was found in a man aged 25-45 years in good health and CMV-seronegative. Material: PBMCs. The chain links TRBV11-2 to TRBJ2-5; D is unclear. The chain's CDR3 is CASSSSPSQETQYF. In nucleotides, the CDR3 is TGTGCCAGCAGCTCAAGCCCTTCCCAAGAGACCCAGTACTTC.